The 17 T cell receptor beta chains listed next were all sequenced from one sample in a study of identical twins. Each CDR3 protein gets one entry after TCRdb re-called the 5' RACE reads with MiXCR. The sample has about 280,000 distinct CDR3 sequences; about 8% are singletons. The data also belong to a second study, concerning yellow fever vaccine responses in identical twins.

The sample consisted of memory (CD45RO+) T cells sorted from blood. These TCRs come from a young woman in good health.

The V and J genes are TRBV5-1 and TRBJ1-1; D not certain. CDR1 and CDR2 from the germline V gene are SGHRS and YFSETQ. CDR3 length: 15 amino acids. V was pared by 0 bases and J by 4 bases, with 13 bases between. DNA for the CDR3: TGCGCCAGCAGCTTGGGGGAAACAACCGTCACTGAAGCTTTCTTT. This gives the protein CASSLGETTVTEAFF.

This clonotype was counted between two and nine times. V gene TRBV28 combines with J gene TRBJ1-2; D is uncertain. Trimming stripped 8 bases from V and 6 bases from J, with 13 bases between. The CDR3 extends over 12 amino acids. Germline loops: CDR1 MDHEN, CDR2 SYDVKM. CDR3 sequence: CASEGPRDGYTF. CDR3 in DNA: TGTGCCAGCGAGGGCCCCCGGGATGGCTACACCTTC.

At least ten counts were recorded for this clonotype. This rearrangement joins TRBV12-3 or TRBV12-4 to TRBJ1-1, with D unresolved. The CDR3 loop spans 15 amino acids. V gave up 1 base and J gave up 0 bases, with 9 bases separating them. The CDR3 nucleotides read TGTGCCAGCAGTTTAGGAGGGCAGTTGAACACTGAAGCTTTCTTT. This codes for CASSLGGQLNTEAFF.

In this sample, this clonotype turned up a few times. The chain couples TRBV27 to TRBJ1-5; D ambiguous. Per germline, CDR1 MNHEY and CDR2 SMNVEV (reference sequence). The CDR3 totals 15 residues. V was trimmed by 2 bases and J by 3 bases, leaving 11 bases between them. CDR3 bases: TGTGCCAGCAGTTTACTAGGCAGGACCAATCAGCCCCAGCATTTT. It is translated as CASSLLGRTNQPQHF.

This clonotype has only a few counts. The V and J genes are TRBV4-1 and TRBJ1-1; D is unclear. Germline values: CDR1 MGHRA, CDR2 YSYEKL. V was clipped by 1 base and J by 0 bases, with 9 bases between them. The CDR3 covers 15 residues. CDR3 sequence: CASSQGPVMNTEAFF. Written as DNA, the CDR3 is TGCGCCAGCAGCCAAGGCCCGGTTATGAACACTGAAGCTTTCTTT.

This clonotype has more than one count but fewer than ten. The rearrangement links TRBV28 to TRBJ2-5; D is possibly TRBD2 (7 bases). CDR1 and CDR2 (germline): MDHEN, SYDVKM. V was clipped by 5 bases and J by 5 bases, with 18 bases between them. CDR3 size: 15 residues. CDR3 amino acids: CASSPGGGPWETQYF. The CDR3 nucleotides read TGTGCCAGCAGTCCGGGGGGCGGGCCATGGGAGACCCAGTACTTC.

The chain couples TRBV15 to TRBJ2-1, with TRBD1 matching 11 bases. Germline V gene sequence: CDR1 LNHNV, CDR2 YYDKDF (reference sequence). The CDR3 has 16 residues. J was trimmed by 4 bases and V by 5 bases; bases with no gene match: 7. The CDR3 region is CATSEGTGGSYNEQFF. CDR3 DNA sequence: TGTGCCACCAGCGAAGGGACAGGGGGGTCGTACAATGAGCAGTTCTTC.

This clonotype was counted between two and nine times. This chain connects TRBV28 to TRBJ2-7; tentatively, D is TRBD1 or TRBD2 (5 bases each). Germline V gene sequence: CDR1 MDHEN, CDR2 SYDVKM. The CDR3 sequence is 13 residues long. V lost 7 bases and J 11 bases, leaving 21 bases between the germline ends. The CDR3 is CASNPGTALGEYF. DNA for the CDR3: TGTGCCAGCAACCCCGGGACGGCCCTGGGGGAGTACTTC. The complete variable domain, with remaining parts taken from reference TRBV28 and TRBJ2-7, reads DVKVTQSSRYLVKRTGEKVFLECVQDMDHENMFWYRQDPGLGLRLIYFSYDVKMKEKGDIPEGYSVSREKKERFSLILESASTNQTSMYLCASNPGTALGEYFGPGTRLTVT.

This clonotype has more than one count but fewer than ten. V usage is TRBV7-9 and J usage is TRBJ2-3; 7 nucleotides line up with TRBD1. V was pared by 1 base and J by 0 bases, with 4 bases of the junction left unmatched. CDR1 is SEHNR and CDR2 is FQNEAQ in the germline V gene (reference sequence). The CDR3 has 16 amino acids. The CDR3 sequence: CASSLGPTGSTDTQYF. In nucleotides, the CDR3 is TGTGCCAGCAGCTTAGGACCGACAGGGAGCACAGATACGCAGTATTTT.

This clonotype was detected ten times or more. The chain joins TRBV27 to TRBJ2-3; no firm D call. The CDR3 totals 16 residues. Trimming removed 1 base at V and 4 bases at J, with 15 bases between. Germline loops: CDR1 MNHEY, CDR2 SMNVEV (reference sequence). The CDR3 here is CASSLLWGGISDTQYF. The CDR3 coding sequence is TGTGCCAGCAGTTTATTGTGGGGTGGGATCTCAGATACGCAGTATTTT.

The chain carries TRBV23-1 and TRBJ2-5, with D hard to call. TRBV23-1 is an ORF, and what it does is uncertain. This CDR3 is 17 amino acids long. V lost 3 bases, J lost 1 base, and 18 bases lay in between. CDR3 loop: CASSHPGPSTPQETQYF. The CDR3 bases are TGCGCCAGCAGTCACCCTGGGCCATCAACACCCCAAGAGACCCAGTACTTC.

V usage is TRBV3-1 and J usage is TRBJ2-1; unclear D gene. Germline V gene sequence: CDR1 LGHDT, CDR2 YNNKEL (reference sequence). This CDR3 is built from 12 residues. The V end was cut by 4 bases, the J end by 8 bases, with 9 bases between. DNA for the CDR3: TGTGCCAGCAGCCCGTTTGGGGATGAGCAGTTCTTC. This codes for CASSPFGDEQFF.

This rearrangement joins TRBV6-4 to TRBJ2-5, with TRBD1 identical over 11 bases. The CDR3 consists of 19 residues. CDR1 and CDR2 from the germline V gene are MRHNA and SNTAGT. V shed 6 bases and J 3 bases; nucleotides not matched to a gene: 18. The CDR3 reads CASRHRTGGEDAAKETQYF. The CDR3 region has the DNA TGTGCCAGCAGACATAGGACAGGGGGCGAAGACGCGGCGAAAGAGACCCAGTACTTC.

This clonotype came up a few times. The V gene is TRBV27, the J gene TRBJ2-6; perhaps TRBD1 as D (6 bases). The CDR3 consists of 17 residues. Germline V lookup: CDR1 MNHEY, CDR2 SMNVEV (reference sequence). Trimming removed 5 bases from V and 2 bases from J, with 16 bases in between. The CDR3 sequence is CASSRSADRPGANVLTF. CDR3 sequence (DNA): TGTGCCAGCAGTCGCTCCGCAGACAGGCCTGGGGCCAACGTCCTGACTTTC.

This clonotype was detected ten times or more. The V gene is TRBV5-1, the J gene TRBJ2-5, with D unresolved. The length of the CDR3 is 15 residues. Between the trimmed V and J ends, which lost 1 base and 3 bases, there was a span of 13 bases. Looked up from germline, CDR1 is SGHRS and CDR2 is YFSETQ. The CDR3 nucleotides read TGCGCCAGCAGCTTGCACGGGCGCCGGGAAGAGACCCAGTACTTC. Protein sequence: CASSLHGRREETQYF.

The chain joins TRBV6-4 to TRBJ2-1; D ambiguous. The CDR3 spans 18 residues. With 8 bases removed from V and 4 bases from J, the gap between germline ends came to 27 bases. CDR1 MRHNA and CDR2 SNTAGT come from the germline V gene. The CDR3 DNA is TGTGCCAGCTTTGACGTTCGTAGTCCCCGCTCCGCATACAATGAGCAGTTCTTC. Translated: CASFDVRSPRSAYNEQFF.

The sample holds a few counts of this clonotype. The gene calls are TRBV28 and TRBJ2-2; no reliable D call. V dropped 6 bases and J dropped 1 base, with 12 bases sitting between them. The CDR3 loop spans 15 amino acids. Germline-derived CDR1 and CDR2 are MDHEN and SYDVKM. The CDR3 reads CASRPTLGNTGELFF. The CDR3 DNA reads TGTGCCAGCAGACCGACGTTGGGGAACACCGGGGAGCTGTTTTTT.